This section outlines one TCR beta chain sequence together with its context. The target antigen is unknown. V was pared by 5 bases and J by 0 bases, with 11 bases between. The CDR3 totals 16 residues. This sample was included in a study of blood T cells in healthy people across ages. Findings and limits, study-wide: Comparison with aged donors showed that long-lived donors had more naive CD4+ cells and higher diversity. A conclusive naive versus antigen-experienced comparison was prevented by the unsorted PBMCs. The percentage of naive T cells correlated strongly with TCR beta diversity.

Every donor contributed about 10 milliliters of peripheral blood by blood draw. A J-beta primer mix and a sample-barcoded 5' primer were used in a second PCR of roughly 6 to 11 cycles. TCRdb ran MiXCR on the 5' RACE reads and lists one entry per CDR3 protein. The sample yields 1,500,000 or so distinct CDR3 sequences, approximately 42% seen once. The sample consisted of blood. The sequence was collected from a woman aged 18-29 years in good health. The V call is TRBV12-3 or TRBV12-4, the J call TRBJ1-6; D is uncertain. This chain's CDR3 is CASSPDWSSYNSPLHF. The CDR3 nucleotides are TGTGCCAGCAGTCCCGACTGGAGCTCCTATAATTCACCCCTCCACTTT.